A selection of T cell receptor beta chains follows, all from one sample in a study of CD8 T cells in Susac syndrome. TCRdb re-called the immunoSEQ multiplex PCR reads with MiXCR, one entry per CDR3 protein. In the table there are roughly 86,000 distinct CDR3 sequences, 96% of which are singletons. The material sequenced was CD8+ T cells from PBMCs. The receptors originated from a human donor with Susac syndrome. The CDR3 runs from the conserved cysteine through the conserved F or W. The D gene is left open where the match is weak. Rows give clone size only sometimes, using once, few, many, or a class for an expanded clone.

CDR3aa: CSARTGTREAFF; CDR3nt: TGCAGTGCTAGAACAGGGACCCGTGAAGCTTTCTTT; d_gene: -; v_gene: TRBV20-1; abundance: -; j_gene: TRBJ1-1
CDR3aa: CATLQGDTQYF; CDR3nt: TGTGCCACCCTCCAGGGAGATACGCAGTATTTT; d_gene: -; v_gene: TRBV27; abundance: -; j_gene: TRBJ2-3
CDR3aa: CSARVPGQSNYGYTF; CDR3nt: TGCAGTGCTAGAGTTCCCGGACAGTCTAACTATGGCTACACCTTC; d_gene: -; v_gene: TRBV20-1; abundance: once; j_gene: TRBJ1-2
CDR3aa: CASSFNLGAGETQYF; CDR3nt: TGTGCCAGCAGTTTCAATCTGGGGGCCGGGGAGACCCAGTACTTC; d_gene: -; v_gene: TRBV27; abundance: -; j_gene: TRBJ2-5
CDR3aa: CSVEGPGNYGYTF; CDR3nt: TGCAGCGTTGAGGGTCCGGGGAACTATGGCTACACCTTC; d_gene: -; v_gene: TRBV29-1; abundance: -; j_gene: TRBJ1-2
CDR3aa: CASSPQRGGTAEAFF; CDR3nt: TGTGCCAGCAGCCCTCAGCGGGGGGGGACCGCTGAAGCTTTCTTT; d_gene: -; v_gene: TRBV7-9; abundance: -; j_gene: TRBJ1-1
CDR3aa: CAWSVNSNTEAFF; CDR3nt: TGTGCCTGGAGTGTAAACAGTAACACTGAAGCTTTCTTT; d_gene: -; v_gene: TRBV30; abundance: once; j_gene: TRBJ1-1
CDR3aa: CSLAGQGYEQYF; CDR3nt: TGCTCATTGGCGGGACAGGGCTACGAGCAGTACTTC; d_gene: TRBD1; v_gene: TRBV20-1; abundance: -; j_gene: TRBJ2-7
CDR3aa: CASSGGLKGSPFF; CDR3nt: TGTGCCAGCAGTGGGGGGCTTAAAGGCAGCCCGTTCTTC; d_gene: -; v_gene: TRBV6-5; abundance: -; j_gene: TRBJ2-1
CDR3aa: CASSWGRGANVLTF; CDR3nt: TGTGCCAGCAGTTGGGGTCGTGGGGCCAACGTCCTGACTTTC; d_gene: -; v_gene: TRBV27; abundance: -; j_gene: TRBJ2-6
CDR3aa: CASSLGEDNSPAFF; CDR3nt: TGCGCCAGCAGCTTGGGTGAGGACAACTCCCCAGCTTTCTTT; d_gene: -; v_gene: TRBV5-1; abundance: -; j_gene: TRBJ1-1
CDR3aa: CASGLQGANEQFF; CDR3nt: TGTGCTAGTGGTTTGCAGGGGGCAAATGAGCAGTTCTTC; d_gene: TRBD1; v_gene: TRBV12-5; abundance: -; j_gene: TRBJ2-1
CDR3aa: CAWSVQGYEQYF; CDR3nt: TGTGCCTGGAGTGTACAGGGGTACGAGCAGTACTTC; d_gene: TRBD1; v_gene: TRBV30; abundance: -; j_gene: TRBJ2-7
CDR3aa: CASSPRSRREAFF; CDR3nt: TGTGCCAGCAGTCCGAGGTCCAGGAGGGAAGCTTTCTTT; d_gene: -; v_gene: TRBV27; abundance: once; j_gene: TRBJ1-1
CDR3aa: CASSLAVSGDTDTQYF; CDR3nt: TGCGCCAGCAGCTTGGCCGTATCGGGGGACACAGATACGCAGTATTTT; d_gene: -; v_gene: TRBV5-1; abundance: -; j_gene: TRBJ2-3
CDR3aa: CASSLGGGLSYEQYF; CDR3nt: TGCGCCAGCAGCTTGGGTGGGGGCCTCTCCTACGAGCAGTACTTC; d_gene: -; v_gene: TRBV5-1; abundance: -; j_gene: TRBJ2-7
CDR3aa: CAISEETGFSGNTIYF; CDR3nt: TGTGCCATCAGTGAAGAAACAGGTTTCTCTGGAAACACCATATATTTT; d_gene: -; v_gene: TRBV10-3; abundance: -; j_gene: TRBJ1-3
CDR3aa: CASSPAGTGNSDTQYF; CDR3nt: TGTGCCAGCTCGCCCGCCGGGACAGGGAATTCAGATACGCAGTATTTT; d_gene: TRBD1; v_gene: TRBV27; abundance: -; j_gene: TRBJ2-3
CDR3aa: CAWSRALLHEQFF; CDR3nt: TGTGCCTGGAGTAGAGCCCTTTTGCATGAGCAGTTCTTC; d_gene: -; v_gene: TRBV30; abundance: -; j_gene: TRBJ2-1
CDR3aa: CASSPTGGHQETQYF; CDR3nt: TGTGCCAGCAGCCCAACCGGGGGGCACCAAGAGACCCAGTACTTC; d_gene: -; v_gene: TRBV5-5; abundance: -; j_gene: TRBJ2-5
CDR3aa: CASSLDRVVDEQFF; CDR3nt: TGTGCCAGCAGTTTAGACAGGGTCGTGGATGAGCAGTTCTTC; d_gene: TRBD1; v_gene: TRBV28; abundance: -; j_gene: TRBJ2-1
CDR3aa: CASTADTTGEQYF; CDR3nt: TGTGCCAGTACTGCAGATACCACGGGCGAGCAGTACTTC; d_gene: -; v_gene: TRBV19; abundance: -; j_gene: TRBJ2-7
CDR3aa: CAWSVSSYEQYF; CDR3nt: TGTGCCTGGAGTGTAAGCTCCTACGAGCAGTACTTC; d_gene: -; v_gene: TRBV30; abundance: -; j_gene: TRBJ2-7
CDR3aa: CATSRVGGSSNQPQHF; CDR3nt: TGTGCCACCAGCAGAGTGGGGGGATCTAGCAATCAGCCCCAGCATTTT; d_gene: -; v_gene: TRBV15; abundance: -; j_gene: TRBJ1-5
CDR3aa: CSARERGGQPQHF; CDR3nt: TGCAGTGCTAGAGAGAGGGGAGGTCAGCCCCAGCATTTT; d_gene: -; v_gene: TRBV20-1; abundance: -; j_gene: TRBJ1-5
CDR3aa: CAWGLSTNSPLHF; CDR3nt: TGTGCCTGGGGACTGAGTACTAATTCACCCCTCCACTTT; d_gene: -; v_gene: TRBV30; abundance: -; j_gene: TRBJ1-6
CDR3aa: CAWSPPPGSYEQYF; CDR3nt: TGTGCCTGGAGTCCACCCCCAGGGTCCTACGAGCAGTACTTC; d_gene: -; v_gene: TRBV30; abundance: -; j_gene: TRBJ2-7
CDR3aa: CASRGTDSNQPQHF; CDR3nt: TGTGCCAGCAGAGGGACGGATAGCAATCAGCCCCAGCATTTT; d_gene: -; v_gene: TRBV12-3/TRBV12-4; abundance: -; j_gene: TRBJ1-5
CDR3aa: CASSKTDSRQETQYF; CDR3nt: TGTGCCAGCAGCAAAACGGACAGCAGACAAGAGACCCAGTACTTC; d_gene: -; v_gene: TRBV21-1; abundance: -; j_gene: TRBJ2-5
CDR3aa: CASSLIVTHEQFF; CDR3nt: TGTGCCAGCAGCCTCATAGTGACGCATGAGCAGTTCTTC; d_gene: -; v_gene: TRBV7-2; abundance: -; j_gene: TRBJ2-1
CDR3aa: CASSLSSTGLSYEQYF; CDR3nt: TGTGCCAGCAGCTTGTCATCCACAGGGCTATCCTACGAGCAGTACTTC; d_gene: -; v_gene: TRBV5-4; abundance: -; j_gene: TRBJ2-7
CDR3aa: CASSDAPGGETQYF; CDR3nt: TGTGCCAGCAGCGATGCCCCGGGGGGAGAGACCCAGTACTTC; d_gene: TRBD2; v_gene: TRBV11-2; abundance: -; j_gene: TRBJ2-5
CDR3aa: CASSLQGGGDGYTF; CDR3nt: TGTGCCAGCAGTCTCCAGGGAGGGGGCGATGGCTACACCTTC; d_gene: TRBD1; v_gene: TRBV6-5; abundance: -; j_gene: TRBJ1-2
CDR3aa: CASSLEGVETQYF; CDR3nt: TGTGCCAGCAGCTTAGAGGGGGTAGAGACCCAGTACTTC; d_gene: -; v_gene: TRBV11-2; abundance: -; j_gene: TRBJ2-5
CDR3aa: CASSPLGTAQGTQYF; CDR3nt: TGTGCCAGCAGTCCCCTAGGGACCGCTCAGGGGACCCAGTACTTC; d_gene: -; v_gene: TRBV27; abundance: -; j_gene: TRBJ2-5
CDR3aa: CASSQAASAGETQYF; CDR3nt: TGTGCCAGCAGCCAAGCCGCCAGCGCCGGGGAGACCCAGTACTTC; d_gene: -; v_gene: TRBV3-1; abundance: -; j_gene: TRBJ2-5
CDR3aa: CATSRDRAIIASSSPLHF; CDR3nt: TGTGCCACCAGCAGAGATCGTGCCATCATAGCAAGTAGTTCACCCCTCCACTTT; d_gene: -; v_gene: TRBV15; abundance: -; j_gene: TRBJ1-6
CDR3aa: CASSPIPGTVTDTQYF; CDR3nt: TGTGCCAGCAGTCCAATTCCCGGGACAGTCACAGATACGCAGTATTTT; d_gene: TRBD1; v_gene: TRBV6-4; abundance: -; j_gene: TRBJ2-3
CDR3aa: CSSGQGGNEQYF; CDR3nt: TGCAGTTCCGGACAGGGTGGTAACGAGCAGTACTTC; d_gene: TRBD1; v_gene: TRBV20-1; abundance: -; j_gene: TRBJ2-7
CDR3aa: CASTPWAGGDQPQHF; CDR3nt: TGTGCCAGCACTCCCTGGGCAGGGGGCGATCAGCCCCAGCATTTT; d_gene: TRBD1; v_gene: TRBV2; abundance: -; j_gene: TRBJ1-5
CDR3aa: CAISATETIYEQYF; CDR3nt: TGTGCCATCAGCGCGACAGAGACCATCTACGAGCAGTACTTC; d_gene: -; v_gene: TRBV10-3; abundance: -; j_gene: TRBJ2-7